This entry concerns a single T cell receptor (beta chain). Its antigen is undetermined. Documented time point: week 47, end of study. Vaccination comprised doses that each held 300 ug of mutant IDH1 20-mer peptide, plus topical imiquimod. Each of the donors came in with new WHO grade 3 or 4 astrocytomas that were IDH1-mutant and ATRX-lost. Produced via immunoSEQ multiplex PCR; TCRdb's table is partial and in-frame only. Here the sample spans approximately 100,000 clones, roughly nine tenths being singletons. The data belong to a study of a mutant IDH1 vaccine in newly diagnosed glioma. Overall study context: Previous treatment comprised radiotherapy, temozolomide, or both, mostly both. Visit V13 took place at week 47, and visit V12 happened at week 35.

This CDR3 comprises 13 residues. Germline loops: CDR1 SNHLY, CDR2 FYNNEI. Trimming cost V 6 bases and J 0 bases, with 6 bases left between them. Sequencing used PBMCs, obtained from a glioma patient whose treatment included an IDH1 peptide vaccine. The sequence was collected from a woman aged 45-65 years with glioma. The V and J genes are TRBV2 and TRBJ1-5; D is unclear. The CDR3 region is CASRMYSNQPQHF. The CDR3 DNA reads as TGTGCCAGCAGAATGTATAGCAATCAGCCCCAGCATTTT. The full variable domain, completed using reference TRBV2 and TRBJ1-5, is EPEVTQTPSHQVTQMGQEVILRCVPISNHLYFYWYRQILGQKVEFLVSFYNNEISEKSEIFDDQFSVERPDGSNFTLKIRSTKLEDSAMYFCASRMYSNQPQHFGDGTRLSIL.